The entry that follows covers one T cell receptor (beta chain) sequence. Germline-derived CDR1 and CDR2 are SGHTA and FQGNSA. V shed 5 bases, J shed 4 bases, and the junction held 4 bases outside the gene matches. This CDR3 has 15 amino acids. In the original processing: Amplification with reference gene primers provided the estimates of nucleated cell counts. TCRdb's copy holds only in-frame clones and misses some; the assay was immunoSEQ multiplex PCR. Clone size and V and J calls were adopted from that table, with D and trimming inferred from the DNA. This sample has roughly 92,000 clones; over 70% occur once, and the top ten carry approximately 34%. The data belong to a study of blood T cell repertoires in COVID-19. Overall study context: Nucleic acid was either cDNA or gDNA, and it came from T cells, B-cell-depleted T cells, or PBMCs.

Input material: peripheral blood. This chain joins TRBV7-2 and TRBJ2-6; 8 bases match TRBD1. The sequence was obtained from an elderly woman with active or convalescent COVID-19. In DNA form, the CDR3 reads TGTGCCAGCAGCCTGACAGGGGTCGGGGCCAACGTCCTGACTTTC. It encodes CASSLTGVGANVLTF.